This T cell receptor beta chain comes out of a study of blood T cell repertoires in COVID-19. From germline, CDR1 is SGHTA and CDR2 FQGNSA. The CDR3 covers 11 residues. The V and J ends lost 3 bases and 10 bases respectively, with 9 bases between them. The assay was immunoSEQ multiplex PCR, and TCRdb's table has in-frame clones only and misses some. Here the sample spans 110,000 to 150,000 clones, 65% to 85% being singletons. The sample taken for sequencing was peripheral blood. This clonotype originated in a woman aged 50 to 60 with acute or convalescent COVID-19. The chain couples TRBV7-2 to TRBJ1-1; tentatively, D is TRBD1 (6 bases). The CDR3 DNA reads TGTGCCAGCAGCTTCCAGGGGACAGCTTTCTTT. It specifies CASSFQGTAFF.